Following are 8 T cell receptor beta chains from one sample sequenced in a study of OX40 agonist ivuxolimab in advanced cancers. Assay used: immunoSEQ multiplex PCR; TCRdb lists only in-frame clones, some missing. The sample gives about 19,000 clones, 83% of which show up once; 21% is in the top ten. This specimen was CD4+ or CD8+ T cells sorted from blood, taken in a trial of the OX40 agonist ivuxolimab. Receptors originate from an adult with an advanced solid tumor such as melanoma, head and neck, liver or kidney cancer.

This clone has just a few counts. The rearrangement uses TRBV27 and TRBJ1-6; 9 nucleotides line up with TRBD1. The CDR3 covers 16 residues. CDR1 is MNHEY, CDR2 SMNVEV, per germline (reference sequence). V was pared by 0 bases and J by 6 bases, with 3 bases of the junction left unmatched. Here the CDR3 reads CASSLSGTGTNSPLHF. The CDR3 DNA sequence: TGTGCCAGCAGTTTATCTGGGACAGGGACTAATTCACCCCTCCACTTT.

The rearrangement links TRBV7-9 to TRBJ2-5; D not certain. Looked up from germline, CDR1 is SEHNR and CDR2 is FQNEAQ (reference sequence). The CDR3 loop spans 12 amino acids. The V end was cut by 7 bases, the J end by 13 bases, with 19 bases between. CDR3 sequence: CASIPQPSYLYF. The CDR3 region has the DNA TGTGCCAGCATCCCCCAGCCCTCCTACCTGTACTTC.

This chain joins TRBV28 and TRBJ2-3; 7 bases are a match to TRBD2. V shed 2 bases, J shed 4 bases, and the junction held 9 bases outside the gene matches. The CDR3 contains 16 residues. CDR1 and CDR2 from the germline V gene are MDHEN and SYDVKM. This chain's CDR3 is CASSLMVGLEADTQYF. In nucleotides, the CDR3 is TGTGCCAGCAGTTTAATGGTTGGACTAGAAGCAGATACGCAGTATTTT.

The chain joins TRBV7-2 to TRBJ2-7; D uncertain. Germline lookup yields CDR1 SGHTA and CDR2 FQGNSA. The CDR3 has 11 amino acids. Deletions cut 5 bases from V and 3 bases from J, with 5 bases between. The CDR3 nucleotides are TGTGCCAGCAGCACAAACTACGAGCAGTACTTC. Residues: CASSTNYEQYF.

The chain is built from TRBV2 and TRBJ1-4; no clear D. Per germline, CDR1 SNHLY and CDR2 FYNNEI. This CDR3 is 18 amino acids long. V was pared by 7 bases and J by 2 bases, with 23 bases between. CDR3 loop: CASNGRRMFDTTNEKLFF. The CDR3 nucleotides read TGTGCCAGCAATGGAAGAAGAATGTTCGACACCACTAATGAAAAACTGTTTTTT.

The V and J genes are TRBV19 and TRBJ1-4; unclear D gene. The CDR3 runs to 14 residues. Germline assignment: CDR1 LNHDA and CDR2 SQIVND (reference sequence). The V gene lost 11 bases and the J gene lost 3 bases, with 16 bases spanning the gap. DNA of the CDR3: TGTGCCTCAGGATGGTTTATGGCTAATGAAAAACTGTTTTTT. Protein product: CASGWFMANEKLFF.

The genes are TRBV11-1 and TRBJ2-7; D call uncertain. Trimming removed 6 bases at V and 0 bases at J, with 6 bases between. Germline V gives CDR1 SGHAT, CDR2 FQDESV (reference sequence). The CDR3 runs to 12 residues. The CDR3 is CASSPNSYEQYF. The CDR3 DNA reads as TGTGCCAGCAGTCCGAACTCCTACGAGCAGTACTTC.

There are a few counts of this clone. The CDR3 DNA reads TGTGCCAGCAGCTTGGCCCCGGGGACGGGCACCGGGGAGCTGTTTTTT. The encoded protein is CASSLAPGTGTGELFF. This sequence joins TRBV5-4 and TRBJ2-2, with D perhaps TRBD1 or TRBD2 (5 bases each). The CDR3 runs 16 residues. Per germline, CDR1 SGHNT and CDR2 YYREEE (reference sequence). Trimming removed 0 bases at V and 4 bases at J, with 13 bases between.